This T cell receptor beta chain was documented in a study of T cell responses to AZD1222 COVID-19 vaccine. On the study more broadly: Whether given at about 4 or about 12 weeks, second doses were pooled.

Here immunoSEQ multiplex PCR was the method, and the copy in TCRdb shows in-frame clones only, minus some. The table lists 60,000 or so clones, about 79% of them singletons, with roughly 20% in the top ten. Trimming left V 6 bases short and J 5 bases short, with 14 bases between. Looked up from germline, CDR1 is KGHSH and CDR2 is LQKENI. The CDR3 length is 13 residues. This material consisted of peripheral blood, taken on day 0 of AZD1222 vaccination. The chain combines TRBV18 with TRBJ2-7, with D perhaps matching TRBD1 (5 bases). The sequence was collected from an adult in good health. CDR3 nucleotide sequence: TGTGCCAGCTCGCCAGACAGTTCACACGAGCAGTACTTC. This codes for CASSPDSSHEQYF.